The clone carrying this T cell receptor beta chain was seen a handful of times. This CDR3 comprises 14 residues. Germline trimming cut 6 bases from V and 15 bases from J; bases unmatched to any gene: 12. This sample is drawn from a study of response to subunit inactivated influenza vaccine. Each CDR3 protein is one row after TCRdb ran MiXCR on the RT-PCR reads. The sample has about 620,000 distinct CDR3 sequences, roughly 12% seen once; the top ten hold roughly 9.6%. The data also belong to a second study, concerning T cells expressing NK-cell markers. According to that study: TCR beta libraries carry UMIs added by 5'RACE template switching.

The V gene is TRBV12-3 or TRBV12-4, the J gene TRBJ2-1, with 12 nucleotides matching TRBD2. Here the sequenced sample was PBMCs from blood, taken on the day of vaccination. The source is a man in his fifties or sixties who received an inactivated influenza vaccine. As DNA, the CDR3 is TGTGCCAGCAGCCAAAGGACTAGCGGGACCGGAAGGTTCTTC. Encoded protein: CASSQRTSGTGRFF.